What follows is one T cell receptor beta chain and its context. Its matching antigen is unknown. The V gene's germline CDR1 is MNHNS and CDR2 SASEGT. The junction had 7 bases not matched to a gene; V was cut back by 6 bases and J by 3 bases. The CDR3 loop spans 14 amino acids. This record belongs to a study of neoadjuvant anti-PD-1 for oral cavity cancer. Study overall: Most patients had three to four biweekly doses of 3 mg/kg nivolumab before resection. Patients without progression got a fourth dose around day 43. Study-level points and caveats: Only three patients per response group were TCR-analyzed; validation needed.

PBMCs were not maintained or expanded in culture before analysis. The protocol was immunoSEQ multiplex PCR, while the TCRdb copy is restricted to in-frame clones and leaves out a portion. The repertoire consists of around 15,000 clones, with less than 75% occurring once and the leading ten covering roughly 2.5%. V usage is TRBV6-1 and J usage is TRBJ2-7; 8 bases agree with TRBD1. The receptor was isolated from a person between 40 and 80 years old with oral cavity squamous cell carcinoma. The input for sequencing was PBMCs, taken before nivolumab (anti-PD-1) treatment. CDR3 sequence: CASSDRGPLYEQYF. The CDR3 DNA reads TGTGCCAGCAGCGACAGGGGCCCCCTCTACGAGCAGTACTTC.